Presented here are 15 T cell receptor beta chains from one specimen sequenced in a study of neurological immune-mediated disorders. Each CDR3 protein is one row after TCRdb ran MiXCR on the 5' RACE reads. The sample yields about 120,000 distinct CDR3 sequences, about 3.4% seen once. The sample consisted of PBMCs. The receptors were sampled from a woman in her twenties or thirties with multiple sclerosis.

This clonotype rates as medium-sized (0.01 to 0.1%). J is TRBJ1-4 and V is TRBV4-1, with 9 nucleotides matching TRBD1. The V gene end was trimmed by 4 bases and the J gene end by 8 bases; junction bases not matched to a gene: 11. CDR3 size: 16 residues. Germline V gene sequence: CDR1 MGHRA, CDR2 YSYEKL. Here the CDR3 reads CASSPPWGQGYEKLFF. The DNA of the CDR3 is TGCGCCAGCAGCCCCCCTTGGGGACAGGGATACGAAAAACTGTTTTTT.

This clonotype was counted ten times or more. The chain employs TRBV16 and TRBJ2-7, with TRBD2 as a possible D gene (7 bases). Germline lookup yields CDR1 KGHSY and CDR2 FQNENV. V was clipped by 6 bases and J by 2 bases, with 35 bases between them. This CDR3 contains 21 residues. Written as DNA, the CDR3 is TGTGCCAGCAGTCCCGAGATCGGGGGGCCTAGCGGATACAGACGCCCCTACGAGCAGTACTTC. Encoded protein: CASSPEIGGPSGYRRPYEQYF.

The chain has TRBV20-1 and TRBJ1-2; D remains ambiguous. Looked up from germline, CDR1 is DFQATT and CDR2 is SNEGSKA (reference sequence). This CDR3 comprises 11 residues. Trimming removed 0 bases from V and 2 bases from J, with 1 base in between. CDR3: CSARENYGYTF. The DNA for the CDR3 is TGCAGTGCTAGAGAGAACTATGGCTACACCTTC.

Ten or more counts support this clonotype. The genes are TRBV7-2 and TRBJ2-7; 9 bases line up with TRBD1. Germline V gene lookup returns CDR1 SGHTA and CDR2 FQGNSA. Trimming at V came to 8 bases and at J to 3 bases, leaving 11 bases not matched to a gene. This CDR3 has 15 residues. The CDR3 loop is CASEGGTGIIYEQYF. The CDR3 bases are TGTGCCAGCGAAGGGGGGACAGGGATCATCTACGAGCAGTACTTC.

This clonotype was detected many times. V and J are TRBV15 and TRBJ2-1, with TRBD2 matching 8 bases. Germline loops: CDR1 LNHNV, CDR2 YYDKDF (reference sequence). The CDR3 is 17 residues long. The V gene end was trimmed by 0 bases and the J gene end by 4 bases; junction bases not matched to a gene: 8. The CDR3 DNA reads TGTGCCACCAGCAGAGATAGAGCCAGCGGGAGATACAATGAGCAGTTCTTC. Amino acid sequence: CATSRDRASGRYNEQFF.

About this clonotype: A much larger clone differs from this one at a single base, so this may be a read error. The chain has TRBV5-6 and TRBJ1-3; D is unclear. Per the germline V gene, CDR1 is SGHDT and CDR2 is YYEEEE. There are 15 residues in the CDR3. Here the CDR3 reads CASSLARLSGKTIYF. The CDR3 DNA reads TGTGCCAGCAGCTTGGCTCGCCTGTCTGGAAAAACCATATATTTT. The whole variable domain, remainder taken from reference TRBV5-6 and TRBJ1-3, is DAGVTQSPTHLIKTRGQQVTLRCSPKSGHDTVSWYQQALGQGPQFIFQYYEEEERQRGNFPDRFSGHQFPNYSSELNVNALLLGDSALYLCASSLARLSGKTIYFGEGSWLTVV.

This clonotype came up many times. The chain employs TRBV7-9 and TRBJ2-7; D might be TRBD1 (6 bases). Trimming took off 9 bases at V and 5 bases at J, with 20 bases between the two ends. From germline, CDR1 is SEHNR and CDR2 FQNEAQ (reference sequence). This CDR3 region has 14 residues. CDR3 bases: TGTGCCAGTTCAGTGGGTGGCTCAGGGGACGAGCAGTACTTC. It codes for CASSVGGSGDEQYF.

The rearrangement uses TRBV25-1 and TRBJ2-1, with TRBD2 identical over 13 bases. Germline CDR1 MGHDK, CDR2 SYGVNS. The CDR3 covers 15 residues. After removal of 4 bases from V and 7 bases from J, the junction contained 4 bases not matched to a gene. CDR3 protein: CASSAWTSGSNEQFF. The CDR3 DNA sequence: TGTGCCAGCAGTGCCTGGACTAGCGGGAGTAATGAGCAGTTCTTC.

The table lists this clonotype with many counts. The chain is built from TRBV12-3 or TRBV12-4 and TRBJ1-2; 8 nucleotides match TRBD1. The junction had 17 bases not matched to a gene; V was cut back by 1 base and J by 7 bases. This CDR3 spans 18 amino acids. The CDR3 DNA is TGTGCCAGCAGTTTAGGTAGTAGCGGAGCAGGGGGCGCGGGTGGCTACACCTTC. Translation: CASSLGSSGAGGAGGYTF.

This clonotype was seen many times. Here the CDR3 reads CASSSWGGVIGELFF. CDR3 nucleotide sequence: TGTGCCAGCAGCTCCTGGGGGGGCGTGATCGGGGAGCTGTTTTTT. The genes are TRBV7-2 and TRBJ2-2, with D perhaps matching TRBD2 (7 bases). Germline V gene sequence: CDR1 SGHTA, CDR2 FQGNSA. V was cut by 4 bases and J by 7 bases, with 16 bases left in between. CDR3 size: 15 residues.

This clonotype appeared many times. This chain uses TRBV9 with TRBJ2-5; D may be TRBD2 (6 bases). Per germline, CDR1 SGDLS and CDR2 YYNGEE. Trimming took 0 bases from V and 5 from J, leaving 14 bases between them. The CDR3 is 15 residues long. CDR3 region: CASSVDPSARETQYF. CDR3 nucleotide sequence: TGTGCCAGCAGCGTAGACCCTAGCGCCCGGGAGACCCAGTACTTC. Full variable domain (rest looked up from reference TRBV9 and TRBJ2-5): DSGVTQTPKHLITATGQRVTLRCSPRSGDLSVYWYQQSLDQGLQFLIQYYNGEERAKGNILERFSAQQFPDLHSELNLSSLELGDSALYFCASSVDPSARETQYFGPGTRLLVL.

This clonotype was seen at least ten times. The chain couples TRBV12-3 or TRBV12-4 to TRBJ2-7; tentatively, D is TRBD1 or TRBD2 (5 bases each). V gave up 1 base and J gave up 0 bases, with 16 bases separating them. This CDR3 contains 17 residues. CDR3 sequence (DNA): TGTGCCAGCAGTTTAGGGAACCGGGACCCGAGCTCCTACGAGCAGTACTTC. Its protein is CASSLGNRDPSSYEQYF.

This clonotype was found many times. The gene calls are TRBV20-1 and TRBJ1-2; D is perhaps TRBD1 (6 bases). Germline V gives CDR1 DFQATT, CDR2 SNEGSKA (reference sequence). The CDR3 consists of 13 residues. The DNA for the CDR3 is TGCAGGGGTCGAGGCAGGGGAGACTATGGCTACACCTTC. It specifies CRGRGRGDYGYTF.

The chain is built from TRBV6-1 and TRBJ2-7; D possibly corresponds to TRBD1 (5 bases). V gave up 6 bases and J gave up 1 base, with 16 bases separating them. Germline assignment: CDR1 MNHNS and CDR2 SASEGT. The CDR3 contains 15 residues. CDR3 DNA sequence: TGTGCCAGCAGCCTCGACAGAGCTGCATCCTACGAGCAGTACTTC. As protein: CASSLDRAASYEQYF.

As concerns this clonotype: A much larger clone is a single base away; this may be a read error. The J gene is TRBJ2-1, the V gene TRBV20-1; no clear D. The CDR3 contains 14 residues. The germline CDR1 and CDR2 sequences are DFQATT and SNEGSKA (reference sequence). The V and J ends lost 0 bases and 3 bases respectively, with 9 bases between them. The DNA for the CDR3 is TGCAGTGCTAGAGACCTAAAGGACTACAATGAGCAGTTCTTC. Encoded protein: CSARDLKDYNEQFF.